This T cell receptor (beta chain) was obtained from a study of PD-1 blockade in classical Hodgkin lymphoma. Sequenced by immunoSEQ multiplex PCR; TCRdb stores in-frame clones only, minus some. Here the sample spans 7,000 to 7,500 clones, over 70% being singletons. The CDR3 spans 12 residues. The V and J ends lost 6 bases and 7 bases, in that order; junction bases with no gene match: 3. Germline loops: CDR1 SNHLY, CDR2 FYNNEI. Stated time point: cycle 4 day 1 (C4D1), after more than five weeks of nivolumab. Every patient had relapsed following autologous stem cell transplantation, and cohorts differed in brentuximab vedotin exposure.

This sequence originates from a human donor with classical Hodgkin lymphoma. Source: peripheral blood mononuclear cells (PBMCs), taken before the fourth cycle of nivolumab. The chain combines TRBV2 with TRBJ2-1, with 7 bases matching TRBD2. In nucleotides, the CDR3 is TGTGCCAGCAGGGATAGCGGGAATGAGCAGTTCTTC. The encoded protein is CASRDSGNEQFF.